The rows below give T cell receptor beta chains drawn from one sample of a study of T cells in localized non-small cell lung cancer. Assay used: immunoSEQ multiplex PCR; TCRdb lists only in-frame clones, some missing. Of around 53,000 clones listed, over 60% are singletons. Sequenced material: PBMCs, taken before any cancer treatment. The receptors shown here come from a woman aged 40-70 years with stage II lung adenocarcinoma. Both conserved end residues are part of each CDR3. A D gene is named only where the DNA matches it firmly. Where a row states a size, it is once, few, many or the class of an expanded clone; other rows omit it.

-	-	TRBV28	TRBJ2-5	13	TGTGCCAGCAGCGCGACTAGTGGTGGGACCCAGTACTTC	CASSATSGGTQYF
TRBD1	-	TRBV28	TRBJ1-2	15	TGTGCCAGCAGTTTCCCGAGACAGGGGTACTATGGCTACACCTTC	CASSFPRQGYYGYTF
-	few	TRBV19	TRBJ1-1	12	TGTGCCAGTAGTAACATGAACACTGAAGCTTTCTTT	CASSNMNTEAFF
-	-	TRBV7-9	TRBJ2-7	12	TGTGCCAGCAGCGGTAGCGGCTACGAGCAGTACTTC	CASSGSGYEQYF
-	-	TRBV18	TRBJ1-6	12	TGTGCCAGCTCACGTCCCAATTCACCCCTCCACTTT	CASSRPNSPLHF
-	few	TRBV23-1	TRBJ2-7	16	TGCGCCAGCAGTCAGATCGCGGGGGCCTTGACCTACGAGCAGTACTTC	CASSQIAGALTYEQYF
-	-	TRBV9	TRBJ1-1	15	TGTGCCAGCAGCTGGGACGGTACCAAAGGGAGTGAAGCTTTCTTT	CASSWDGTKGSEAFF
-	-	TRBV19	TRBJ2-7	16	TGTGCCAGTAGCTCCTTGGGGGACTTCGACTCCTACGAGCAGTACTTC	CASSSLGDFDSYEQYF
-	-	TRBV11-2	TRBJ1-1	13	TGTGCCAGCACCTTAAACACGAACACTGAAGCTTTCTTT	CASTLNTNTEAFF
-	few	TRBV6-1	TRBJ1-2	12	TGTGCCAGCAGTGGCCAGGGCTATGGCTACACCTTC	CASSGQGYGYTF
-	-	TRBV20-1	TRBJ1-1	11	TGCAGTGCCGGAGGCGCAATTGAAGCTTTCTTT	CSAGGAIEAFF
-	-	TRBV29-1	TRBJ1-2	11	TGCAGCGTTCGCAGTGGTGGTGGCTACACCTTC	CSVRSGGGYTF
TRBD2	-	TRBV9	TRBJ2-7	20	TGTGCCAGCAGCGTAGGGCTCGGGGGACTAGCGGGGGGCCGGTCCTACGAGCAGTACTTC	CASSVGLGGLAGGRSYEQYF
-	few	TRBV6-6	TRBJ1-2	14	TGTGCCAGCAGTTACCGTTCGGGTATTGGTGGCTACACCTTC	CASSYRSGIGGYTF
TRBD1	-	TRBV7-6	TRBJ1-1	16	TGTGCCAGCAGCGCGGGACAGGCCGGATATCACACTGAAGCTTTCTTT	CASSAGQAGYHTEAFF
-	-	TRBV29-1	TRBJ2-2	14	TGCAGCGTTGAACTCCCAGGGTATACCGGGGAGCTGTTTTTT	CSVELPGYTGELFF
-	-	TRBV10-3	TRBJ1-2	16	TGTGCCATCAGTGTTCAGACAGGACCGCCTAACTATGGCTACACCTTC	CAISVQTGPPNYGYTF
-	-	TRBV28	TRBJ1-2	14	TGTGCCAGCATCAGAGCTATTACTAACTATGGCTACACCTTC	CASIRAITNYGYTF
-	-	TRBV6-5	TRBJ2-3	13	TGTGCCAGCTCTCGAAGGAGCACAGATACGCAGTATTTT	CASSRRSTDTQYF
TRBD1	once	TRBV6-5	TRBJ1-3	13	TGTGCCAGCGAAACAGGGGCAGAAAACACCATATATTTT	CASETGAENTIYF
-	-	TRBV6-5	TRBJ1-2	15	TGTGCCAGCACCAACGGGGGGAGGAAGGGCTATGGCTACACCTTC	CASTNGGRKGYGYTF
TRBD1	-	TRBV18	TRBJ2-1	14	TGTGCCAGCTCAGGACTGGGACAGGGGCATGAGCAGTTCTTC	CASSGLGQGHEQFF
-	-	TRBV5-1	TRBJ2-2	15	TGCGCCAGCAGCTTAGGGGACCTGAACACCGGGGAGCTGTTTTTT	CASSLGDLNTGELFF
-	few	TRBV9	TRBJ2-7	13	TGTGCCAGCAGCGTAAGGGGAGTAGACGAGCAGTACTTC	CASSVRGVDEQYF
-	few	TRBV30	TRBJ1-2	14	TGTGCCTGGAGTGCACTAGCGGGGACGCAGGGCTACACCTTC	CAWSALAGTQGYTF
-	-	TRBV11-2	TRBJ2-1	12	TGTGCCAGCAGCTTAGATCTGGATGAGCAGTTCTTC	CASSLDLDEQFF
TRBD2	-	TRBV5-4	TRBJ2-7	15	TGTGCCAGCAGCTCTGCGGGGGGGCCAGACTACGAGCAGTACTTC	CASSSAGGPDYEQYF
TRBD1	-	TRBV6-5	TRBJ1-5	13	TGTGCCAGCAGTAGGGGACAGGGGCAGCCCCAGCATTTT	CASSRGQGQPQHF
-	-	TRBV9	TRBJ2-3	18	TGTGCCAGCAGCGTAGCGAGGGGAGGAACAGGAGGGACAGATACGCAGTATTTT	CASSVARGGTGGTDTQYF